This T cell receptor beta chain stems from a study of graft-versus-host responses after intestinal transplantation (TCRdb year 2021). Regarding the complete study: Multivisceral, liver-intestinal, or isolated intestinal transplants were received by the recipients. Every recipient was given anti-thymocyte globulin induction, then maintenance tacrolimus and steroids for 2 to 4 years. Bulk TCR-beta CDR3 sequencing was used to track graft-versus-host and host-versus-graft alloreactive T cell clones in the graft, circulation and bone marrow after intestinal transplantation. Alloreactive clones were identified by sequencing pre-transplant mixed lymphocyte reaction products and comparing these products with unstimulated pre-transplant donor and recipient T cells. Of the 20 to 25 intestinal transplant recipients enrolled in the cohort, one of whom was a retransplant, a few patients without pretransplant specimens were excluded. A peak of at least 4% donor T cells among recipient peripheral blood mononuclear cells was the definition used for donor T cell macrochimerism. Rather than being sequenced by the commercial service, samples from a few later patients were sequenced in-house on an Illumina MiSeq and processed with MiXCR. Here is what the overall study found, with its caveats: Conclusions were limited by the relatively low number and heterogeneity of intestinal transplant patients. Early after transplant, declines in HvG clones were associated with peak levels of circulating GvH clones. GvH clones turned up in recipient bone marrow, with some appearing earlier in ileal mucosa or blood, a pattern consistent with an intestinal mucosal origin. Patients with donor T cell macrochimerism had high GvH to HvG T cell clonal ratios in their allografts.

Library preparation used the immunoSEQ multiplex PCR assay. For most patients, genomic DNA was subjected to high-throughput TCR-beta CDR3 sequencing by Adaptive Biotechnologies. Per the original workflow: TCR sequencing data for over 15 patients were retrieved from Adaptive's ImmunoSEQ software; three other patients were processed with MiXCR and VDJtools. CDR3 nucleotide sequences shared by donor and recipient were removed because the origin of these sequences could not be assigned. At least 2-fold expansion over unstimulated cells and a minimum CFSE-low frequency of 0.002% (template counts) or 0.001% (read counts) were required for clones to be classified as alloreactive. Clones were considered mappable if detected in sequenced pre-transplant spleen, lymph node, or MLR CFSE-low populations of the donor or recipient. The cumulative frequency of alloreactive clones was calculated as a percentage of all sequences, weighted by copy number. TCRdb obtained this table from immuneACCESS and retained in-frame rearrangements with V and J assigned. These tables miss some clones; where compared with another copy, unresolved V genes account for less than half of the shortfall, and the remainder is unexplained. Clone size and V and J calls were adopted from that table, with D and trimming inferred from the DNA. The table for this sample lists about 97,000 clones; around 90% of them were counted only once. 16% of the sample belongs to the ten largest clones.

Concerning this clone itself: No antigen is known for it. The input lacks base qualities; no much larger clone sits a single base away.

Blood samples were collected up to 4 times in the first month after transplant and then at least monthly when available. Germline trimming: 5 bases from V, 6 bases from J; junction bases outside gene matches: 11. Via the germline V gene, CDR1 is SGHTA and CDR2 FQGNSA. Measured from the cysteine to the phenylalanine, the CDR3 is 17 residues long. Only the CDR3 DNA stays, 51 bases, in frame from base 1. The V and J segments used are TRBV7-2 and TRBJ2-3; 13 central nucleotides agree with TRBD2. The sequence derives from a human patient who received an intestinal transplant, so some T cells may come from the graft donor. The specimen was PBMCs, collected 450 to 480 days after intestinal transplant. For the CDR3, the sequence is CASSPGTSGVPRDTQYF. The nucleotide sequence is TGTGCCAGCAGCCCCGGGACTAGCGGGGTACCTCGGGATACGCAGTATTTT.